A selection of T cell receptor beta chains follows, all from one sample in a study of blood T cell repertoires in COVID-19. Produced via immunoSEQ multiplex PCR; TCRdb's table is partial and in-frame only. In the table there are roughly 150,000 clones, roughly 84% of which are singletons. The sample comprised peripheral blood. The receptors derive from a woman aged 60 to 75 with COVID-19, enrolled during active disease. The conserved cysteine and the conserved F or W are not part of the CDR3 here. D genes are given only for firm matches. The size field is filled for only some rows; it gives once, few, many or a size class.

v_gene: TRBV6-5; j_gene: TRBJ1-2; abundance: NA; d_gene: NA; CDR3aa: ASTLTRGGNYGYT
v_gene: TRBV5-1; j_gene: TRBJ1-1; abundance: NA; d_gene: TRBD1; CDR3aa: ASSVGDRGAF
v_gene: TRBV9; j_gene: TRBJ1-6; abundance: NA; d_gene: NA; CDR3aa: ASSVGSSYNSPLH
v_gene: TRBV6-6; j_gene: TRBJ1-2; abundance: NA; d_gene: NA; CDR3aa: ASSYRDIASYGYT
v_gene: TRBV7-6; j_gene: TRBJ1-1; abundance: NA; d_gene: TRBD1; CDR3aa: ASRPRDRGPNTEAF
v_gene: TRBV7-9; j_gene: TRBJ2-5; abundance: NA; d_gene: TRBD2; CDR3aa: ASSPTSGGGGGETQY
v_gene: TRBV6-5; j_gene: TRBJ1-2; abundance: NA; d_gene: TRBD1; CDR3aa: ASSKGTVANYGYT
v_gene: TRBV6-1; j_gene: TRBJ1-6; abundance: NA; d_gene: TRBD1; CDR3aa: ASSETGVGNSPLH
v_gene: TRBV5-1; j_gene: TRBJ2-5; abundance: NA; d_gene: NA; CDR3aa: ASSSRTALGETQY
v_gene: TRBV3-1/TRBV3-2; j_gene: TRBJ1-6; abundance: NA; d_gene: TRBD1; CDR3aa: ASSQPGQLNSPLH
v_gene: TRBV19; j_gene: TRBJ1-1; abundance: NA; d_gene: NA; CDR3aa: ASSRGDMNTEAF
v_gene: TRBV3-1/TRBV3-2; j_gene: TRBJ2-5; abundance: once; d_gene: TRBD2; CDR3aa: ASTIFSGRARETQY
v_gene: TRBV29-1; j_gene: TRBJ1-1; abundance: NA; d_gene: TRBD1; CDR3aa: SVAGGRTEAF
v_gene: TRBV21-1; j_gene: TRBJ2-1; abundance: NA; d_gene: NA; CDR3aa: ASRSGLAGFNEQF
v_gene: TRBV19; j_gene: TRBJ2-3; abundance: NA; d_gene: NA; CDR3aa: ASSLTGSKADTQY
v_gene: TRBV11-2; j_gene: TRBJ1-1; abundance: NA; d_gene: TRBD1; CDR3aa: ASRMGQMNTEAF
v_gene: TRBV7-8; j_gene: TRBJ1-1; abundance: NA; d_gene: TRBD1; CDR3aa: ASSLDRGRTEAF
v_gene: TRBV10-3; j_gene: TRBJ2-2; abundance: NA; d_gene: TRBD2; CDR3aa: AINEAGGGELF
v_gene: TRBV11-2; j_gene: TRBJ1-6; abundance: NA; d_gene: TRBD1; CDR3aa: ASSADRDSPLH
v_gene: TRBV21-1; j_gene: TRBJ1-4; abundance: NA; d_gene: NA; CDR3aa: ASSKGPGATNEKLF
v_gene: TRBV5-1; j_gene: TRBJ1-4; abundance: NA; d_gene: NA; CDR3aa: ASTEGTNEKLF
v_gene: TRBV3-1/TRBV3-2; j_gene: TRBJ1-5; abundance: once; d_gene: NA; CDR3aa: ASSQKGLVQPQH
v_gene: TRBV9; j_gene: TRBJ2-2; abundance: NA; d_gene: NA; CDR3aa: ASSVDSMNTGELF
v_gene: TRBV27; j_gene: TRBJ2-1; abundance: NA; d_gene: NA; CDR3aa: ASMTAKSTNEQF
v_gene: TRBV30; j_gene: TRBJ1-5; abundance: NA; d_gene: NA; CDR3aa: AWNQGSNQPQH